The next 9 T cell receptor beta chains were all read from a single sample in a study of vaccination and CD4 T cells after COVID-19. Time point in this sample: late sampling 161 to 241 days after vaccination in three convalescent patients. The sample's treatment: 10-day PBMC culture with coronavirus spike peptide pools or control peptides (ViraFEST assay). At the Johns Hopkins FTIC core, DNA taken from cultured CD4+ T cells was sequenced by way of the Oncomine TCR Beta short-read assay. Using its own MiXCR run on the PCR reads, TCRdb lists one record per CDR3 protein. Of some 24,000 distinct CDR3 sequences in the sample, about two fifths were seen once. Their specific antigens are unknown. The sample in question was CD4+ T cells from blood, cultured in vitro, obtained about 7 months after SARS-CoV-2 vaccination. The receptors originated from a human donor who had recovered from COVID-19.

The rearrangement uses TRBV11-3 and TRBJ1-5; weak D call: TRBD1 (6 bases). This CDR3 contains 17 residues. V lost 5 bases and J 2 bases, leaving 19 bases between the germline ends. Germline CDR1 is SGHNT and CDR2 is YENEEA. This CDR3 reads CASSPGYTGWGNQPQHF. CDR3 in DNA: TGTGCCAGCAGCCCCGGGTACACAGGGTGGGGCAATCAGCCCCAGCATTTT.

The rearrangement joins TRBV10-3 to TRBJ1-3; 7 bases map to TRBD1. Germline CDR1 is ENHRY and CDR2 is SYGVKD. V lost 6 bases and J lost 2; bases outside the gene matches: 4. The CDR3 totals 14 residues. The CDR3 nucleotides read TGTGCCATCAGCCCAGGGGGTGCTGGAAACACCATATATTTT. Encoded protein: CAISPGGAGNTIYF.

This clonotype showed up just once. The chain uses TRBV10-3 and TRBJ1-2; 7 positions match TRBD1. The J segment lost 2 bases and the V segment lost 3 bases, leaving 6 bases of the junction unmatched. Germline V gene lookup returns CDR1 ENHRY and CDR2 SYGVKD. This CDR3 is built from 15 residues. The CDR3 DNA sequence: TGTGCCATCAGTGACCGGGACAGCCGGAACTATGGCTACACCTTC. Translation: CAISDRDSRNYGYTF.

CDR3 nucleotides: TGTGCCATCAGTGATTTTAGGGACAACAATCAGCCCCAGCATTTT. Translating it yields CAISDFRDNNQPQHF. The chain links TRBV10-3 to TRBJ1-5; tentatively, D is TRBD1 (6 bases). Germline-derived CDR1 and CDR2 are ENHRY and SYGVKD. The CDR3 is 15 residues long. With 3 bases removed from V and 3 bases from J, the gap between germline ends came to 12 bases.

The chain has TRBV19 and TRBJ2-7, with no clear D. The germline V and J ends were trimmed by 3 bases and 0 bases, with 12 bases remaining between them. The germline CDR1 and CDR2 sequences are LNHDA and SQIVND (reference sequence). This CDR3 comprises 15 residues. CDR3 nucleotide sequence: TGTGCCAGTAGTATCGGTCTCGCTAGCTCCTACGAGCAGTACTTC. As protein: CASSIGLASSYEQYF.

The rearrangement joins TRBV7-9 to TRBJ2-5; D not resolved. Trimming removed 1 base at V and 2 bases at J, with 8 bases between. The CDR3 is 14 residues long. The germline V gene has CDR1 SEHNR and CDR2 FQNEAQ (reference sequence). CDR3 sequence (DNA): TGTGCCAGCAGCTTAGTGCGTGGGCAAGAGACCCAGTACTTC. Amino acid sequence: CASSLVRGQETQYF.

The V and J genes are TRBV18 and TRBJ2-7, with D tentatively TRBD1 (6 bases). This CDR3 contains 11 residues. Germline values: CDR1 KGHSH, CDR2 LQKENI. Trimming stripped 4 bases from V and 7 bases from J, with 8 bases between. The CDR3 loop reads CASSQGEEQYF. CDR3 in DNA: TGTGCCAGCTCACAGGGGGAGGAGCAGTACTTC.

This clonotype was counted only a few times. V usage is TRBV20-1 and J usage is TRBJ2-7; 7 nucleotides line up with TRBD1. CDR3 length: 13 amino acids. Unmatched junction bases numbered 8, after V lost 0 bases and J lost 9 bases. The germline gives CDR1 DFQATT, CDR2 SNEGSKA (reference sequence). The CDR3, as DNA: TGCAGTGCTAGAGATCCGACAGGGATCGGGCAGTACTTC. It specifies CSARDPTGIGQYF.

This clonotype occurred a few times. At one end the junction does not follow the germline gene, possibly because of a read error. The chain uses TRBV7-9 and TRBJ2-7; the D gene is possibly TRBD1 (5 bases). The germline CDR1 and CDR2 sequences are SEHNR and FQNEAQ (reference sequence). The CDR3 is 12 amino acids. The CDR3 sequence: CASTLQDQEQYF. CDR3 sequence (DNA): TGTGCCAGCACCTTACAGGACCAAGAGCAGTACTTC. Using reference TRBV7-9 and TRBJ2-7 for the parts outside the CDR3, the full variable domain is DTGVSQNPRHKITKRGQNVTFRCDPISEHNRLYWYRQTLGQGPEFLTYFQNEAQLEKSRLLSDRFSAERPKGSFSTLEIQRTEQGDSAMYLCASTLQDQEQYFGPGTRLTVT.